The 4 T cell receptor beta chains listed next were all sequenced from one sample in a study of cytomegalovirus exposure and HLA in healthy donors. PCR was performed using 60 Vbeta and 13 Jbeta primers. The data were produced by immunoSEQ multiplex PCR, yet TCRdb's version contains in-frame clones alone and is incomplete. This sample has around 150,000 clones, with about 76% found just once. Sequenced: PBMCs. The receptors originated from a woman in her forties in good health and CMV-seronegative.

In DNA, the CDR3 is TGTGCCAGCAGGCGAGACAGGGGTGAGCAGCCCCAGCATTTT. This encodes CASRRDRGEQPQHF. This chain joins TRBV6-5 and TRBJ1-5, with TRBD1 identical over 8 bases. Trimming took 6 bases from V and 7 from J; bases not matched to a gene: 8. The CDR3 length is 14 residues. CDR1 is MNHEY and CDR2 is SVGAGI in the germline V gene.

This clone was recorded once. The J gene is TRBJ1-2, the V gene TRBV2; D gene ambiguous. The length of the CDR3 is 12 residues. Trimming left V 2 bases short and J 4 bases short, with 5 bases between. Germline lookup yields CDR1 SNHLY and CDR2 FYNNEI. CDR3 nucleotide sequence: TGTGCCAGCAGTGAATCTCTCTATGGCTACACCTTC. It specifies CASSESLYGYTF.

This clone was observed a single time. The chain uses TRBV12-2 and TRBJ1-6; the table calls TRBD1, which could not be checked here. TRBV12-2 is tagged as a pseudogene. The CDR3 runs 16 residues. CDR3 sequence reads: CASRLAEEFPGTAIHF. In nucleotides, the CDR3 is TGTGCAAGTCGCTTAGCGGAGGAATTCCCCGGGACAGCAATCCACTTT.

This clone was seen a handful of times. The chain combines TRBV29-1 with TRBJ2-7, with 8 bases aligning to TRBD1. J was trimmed by 6 bases and V by 5 bases; bases with no gene match: 12. The CDR3 is made up of 14 amino acids. The germline V gene has CDR1 SQVTM and CDR2 ANQGSEA. This CDR3 is CSVKAGTGHSEQYF. The CDR3 coding sequence is TGCAGCGTTAAAGCCGGGACAGGCCATAGCGAGCAGTACTTC.